The source of this T cell receptor (beta chain) is a study of blood T cell repertoires in COVID-19. Study-wide background: Acute and convalescent COVID-19 samples came from the United States, Italy and Spain.

Trimming shortened V by 2 bases and J by 4 bases, and 14 bases separated the two germline ends. This CDR3 comprises 16 residues. CDR1 is LNHNV and CDR2 is YYDKDF in the germline V gene (reference sequence). As handled by the study authors: Cell counts per sample came from amplifying reference gene primers. Assay used: immunoSEQ multiplex PCR; TCRdb lists only in-frame clones, some missing. V, J and clone size are those of that table, while D and trimming were read from the DNA. The sample records 370,000 or so clones, roughly four fifths being singletons. This rearrangement joins TRBV15 to TRBJ1-4; no reliable D call. This clonotype originated in a human donor with acute or convalescent COVID-19. The donor label of this sample is uncertain. Specimen: peripheral blood. The chain's CDR3 is CATSRTPRVDNEKLFF. Here the CDR3 DNA reads TGTGCCACCAGCAGAACCCCGAGGGTCGATAATGAAAAACTGTTTTTT.